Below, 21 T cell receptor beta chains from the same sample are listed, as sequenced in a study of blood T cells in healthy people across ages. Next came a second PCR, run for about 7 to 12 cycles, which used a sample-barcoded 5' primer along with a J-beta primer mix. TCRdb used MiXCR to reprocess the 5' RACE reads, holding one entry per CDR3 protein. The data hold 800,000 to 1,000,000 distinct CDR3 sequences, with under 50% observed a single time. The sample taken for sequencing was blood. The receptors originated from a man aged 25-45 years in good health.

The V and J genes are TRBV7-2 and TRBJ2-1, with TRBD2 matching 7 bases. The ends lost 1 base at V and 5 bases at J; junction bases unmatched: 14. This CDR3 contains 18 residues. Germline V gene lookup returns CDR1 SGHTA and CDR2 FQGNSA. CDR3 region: CASSLGMGWVAGNNEQFF. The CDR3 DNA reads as TGTGCCAGCAGCTTAGGGATGGGATGGGTAGCGGGCAACAATGAGCAGTTCTTC. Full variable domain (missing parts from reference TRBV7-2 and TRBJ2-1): GAGVSQSPSNKVTEKGKDVELRCDPISGHTALYWYRQSLGQGLEFLIYFQGNSAPDKSGLPSDRFSAERTGGSVSTLTIQRTQQEDSAVYLCASSLGMGWVAGNNEQFFGPGTRLTVL.

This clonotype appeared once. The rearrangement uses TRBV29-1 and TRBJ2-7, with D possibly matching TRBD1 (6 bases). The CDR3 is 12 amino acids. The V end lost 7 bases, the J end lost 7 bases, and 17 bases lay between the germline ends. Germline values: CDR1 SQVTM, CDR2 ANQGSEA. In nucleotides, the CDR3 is TGCAGCGCTGCTAGGGGTACAGGGGAGCAGTACTTC. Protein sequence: CSAARGTGEQYF.

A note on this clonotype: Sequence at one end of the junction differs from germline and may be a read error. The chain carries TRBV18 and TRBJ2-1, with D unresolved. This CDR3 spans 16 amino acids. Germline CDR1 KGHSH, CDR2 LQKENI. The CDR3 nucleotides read TGTGCCAGCTCACCCGGGCAGAGGAGCCAATACAATGGGCAGTTCTTC. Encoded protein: CASSPGQRSQYNGQFF.

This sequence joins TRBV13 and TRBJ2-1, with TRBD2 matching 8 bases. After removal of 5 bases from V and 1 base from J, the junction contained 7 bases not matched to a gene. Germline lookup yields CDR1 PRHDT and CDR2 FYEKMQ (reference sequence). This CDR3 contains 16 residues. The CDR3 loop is CASSPTLAGSYNEQFF. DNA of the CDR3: TGTGCCAGCAGCCCTACGCTAGCGGGTTCCTACAATGAGCAGTTCTTC.

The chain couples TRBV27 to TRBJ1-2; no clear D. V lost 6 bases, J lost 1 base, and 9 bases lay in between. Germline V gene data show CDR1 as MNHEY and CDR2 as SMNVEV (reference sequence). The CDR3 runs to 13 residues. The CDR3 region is CASSTSLNYGYTF. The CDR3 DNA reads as TGTGCCAGCAGCACTTCACTTAACTATGGCTACACCTTC.

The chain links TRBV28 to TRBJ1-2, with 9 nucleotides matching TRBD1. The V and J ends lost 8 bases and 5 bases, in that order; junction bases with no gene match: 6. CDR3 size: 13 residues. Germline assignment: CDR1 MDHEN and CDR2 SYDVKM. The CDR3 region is CASLGGQGYGYTF. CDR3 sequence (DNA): TGTGCCAGCCTGGGGGGACAGGGTTATGGCTACACCTTC.

The CDR3 loop reads CSANGGGHGYTF. In DNA form, the CDR3 reads TGCAGTGCAAACGGTGGGGGGCATGGCTACACCTTC. This chain uses TRBV20-1 with TRBJ1-2, with D possibly being TRBD1 (6 bases). Germline loops: CDR1 DFQATT, CDR2 SNEGSKA (reference sequence). V was clipped by 6 bases and J by 6 bases, with 14 bases between them. The CDR3 covers 12 residues.

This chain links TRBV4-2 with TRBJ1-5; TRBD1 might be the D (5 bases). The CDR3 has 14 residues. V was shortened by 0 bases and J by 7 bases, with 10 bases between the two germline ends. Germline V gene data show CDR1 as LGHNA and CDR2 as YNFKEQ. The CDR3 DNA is TGTGCCAGCAGCCAAGATGGGGGGTCACAGCCCCAGCATTTT. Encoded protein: CASSQDGGSQPQHF.

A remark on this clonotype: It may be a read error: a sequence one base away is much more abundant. The CDR3 nucleotides are TGCGCCAGCAGCCAAGCATCTAGCGGGGGGGCGGTCTACGAGCAGTACTTC. As protein: CASSQASSGGAVYEQYF. The chain combines TRBV4-1 with TRBJ2-5, with 12 bases lining up with TRBD2. The end of the DNA aligns better with TRBJ2-7, so the J call may be wrong. The CDR3 is 17 amino acids. Germline CDR1 MGHRA, CDR2 YSYEKL.

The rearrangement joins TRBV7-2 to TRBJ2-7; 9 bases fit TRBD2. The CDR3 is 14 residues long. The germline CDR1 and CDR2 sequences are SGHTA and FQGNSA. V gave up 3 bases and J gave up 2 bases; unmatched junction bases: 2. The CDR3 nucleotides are TGTACCAGCAGCTTGTCTAGCGGGGCCTACGAGCAGTACTTC. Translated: CTSSLSSGAYEQYF.

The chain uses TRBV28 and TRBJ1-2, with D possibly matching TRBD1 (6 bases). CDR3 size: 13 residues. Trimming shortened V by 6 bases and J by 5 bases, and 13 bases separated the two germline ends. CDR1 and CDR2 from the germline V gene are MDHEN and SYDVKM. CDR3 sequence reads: CASSRTVSYGYTF. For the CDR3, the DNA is TGTGCCAGCAGCAGGACAGTCTCTTATGGCTACACCTTC.

The CDR3 is CASSPTTTSTDTQYF. As DNA, the CDR3 is TGTGCCAGCAGTCCAACTACGACTAGCACAGATACGCAGTATTTT. The rearrangement uses TRBV28 and TRBJ2-3; unclear D gene. CDR3 length equals 15 residues. V dropped 5 bases and J dropped 0 bases, with 12 bases sitting between them. Per the germline V gene, CDR1 is MDHEN and CDR2 is SYDVKM.

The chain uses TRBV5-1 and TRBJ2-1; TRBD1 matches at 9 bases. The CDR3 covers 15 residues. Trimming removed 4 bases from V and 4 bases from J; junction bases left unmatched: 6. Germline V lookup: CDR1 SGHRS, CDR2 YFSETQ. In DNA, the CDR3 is TGCGCCAGCAGCCTGTCCGGGACAGGGTACAATGAGCAGTTCTTC. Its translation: CASSLSGTGYNEQFF.

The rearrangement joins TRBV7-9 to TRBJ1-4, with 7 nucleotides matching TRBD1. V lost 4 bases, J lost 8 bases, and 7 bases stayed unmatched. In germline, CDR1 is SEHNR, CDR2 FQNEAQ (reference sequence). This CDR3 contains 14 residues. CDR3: CASSSQGTGEKLFF. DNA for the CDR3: TGTGCCAGCAGCTCACAGGGGACGGGAGAAAAACTGTTTTTT. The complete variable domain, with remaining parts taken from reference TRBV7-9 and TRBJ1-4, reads DTGVSQNPRHKITKRGQNVTFRCDPISEHNRLYWYRQTLGQGPEFLTYFQNEAQLEKSRLLSDRFSAERPKGSFSTLEIQRTEQGDSAMYLCASSSQGTGEKLFFGSGTQLSVL.

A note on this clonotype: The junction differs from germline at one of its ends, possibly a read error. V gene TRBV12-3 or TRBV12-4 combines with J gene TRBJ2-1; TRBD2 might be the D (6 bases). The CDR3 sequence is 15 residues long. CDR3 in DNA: TGTGCCGGCAGTTTAGTCGGACGGCAGGCGGGGGAGCAGTTCTTC. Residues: CAGSLVGRQAGEQFF.

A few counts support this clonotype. For the CDR3, the DNA is TGCGCCAGCAGCCAAGATATGGCACAGGGCGAGCAGTACTTC. Encoded protein: CASSQDMAQGEQYF. The chain has TRBV4-3 and TRBJ2-7; D is perhaps TRBD1 (6 bases). Between the trimmed V and J ends, which lost 0 bases and 6 bases, there was a span of 12 bases. The CDR3 sequence is 14 residues long. The V gene's germline CDR1 is LGHNA and CDR2 YSLEER.

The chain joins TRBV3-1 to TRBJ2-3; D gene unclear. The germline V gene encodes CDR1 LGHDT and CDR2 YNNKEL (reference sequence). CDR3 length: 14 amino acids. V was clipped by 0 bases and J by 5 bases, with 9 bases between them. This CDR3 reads CASSQEPWEDTQYF. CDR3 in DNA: TGTGCCAGCAGCCAAGAACCCTGGGAAGATACGCAGTATTTT.

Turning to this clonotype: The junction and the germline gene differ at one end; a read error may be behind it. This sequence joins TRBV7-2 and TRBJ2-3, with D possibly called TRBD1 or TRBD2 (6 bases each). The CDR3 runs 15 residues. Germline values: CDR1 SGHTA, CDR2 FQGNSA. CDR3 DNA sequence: TGTGCCAGCAGCTTAATGGCAGGGGAGGCAGAGACGCAGTATTTT. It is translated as CASSLMAGEAETQYF.

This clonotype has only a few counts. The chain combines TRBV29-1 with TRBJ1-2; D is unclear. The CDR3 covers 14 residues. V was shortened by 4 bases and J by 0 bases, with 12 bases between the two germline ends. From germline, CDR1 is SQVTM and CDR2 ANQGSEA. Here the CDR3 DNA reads TGCAGCGTTGGGGCCGTTTGGACTAACTATGGCTACACCTTC. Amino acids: CSVGAVWTNYGYTF.

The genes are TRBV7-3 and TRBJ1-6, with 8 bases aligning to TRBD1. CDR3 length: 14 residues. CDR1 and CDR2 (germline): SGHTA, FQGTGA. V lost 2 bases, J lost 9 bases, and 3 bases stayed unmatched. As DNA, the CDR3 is TGTGCCAGCAGCTTAGCAGGGGGCCCTTCACCCCTCCACTTT. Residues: CASSLAGGPSPLHF.

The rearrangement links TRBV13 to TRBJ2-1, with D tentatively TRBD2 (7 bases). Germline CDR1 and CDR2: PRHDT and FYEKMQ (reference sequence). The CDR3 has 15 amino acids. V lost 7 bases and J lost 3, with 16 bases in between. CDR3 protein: CASTYRGALYNEQFF. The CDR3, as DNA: TGTGCCAGCACCTACCGGGGGGCCCTCTACAATGAGCAGTTCTTC.